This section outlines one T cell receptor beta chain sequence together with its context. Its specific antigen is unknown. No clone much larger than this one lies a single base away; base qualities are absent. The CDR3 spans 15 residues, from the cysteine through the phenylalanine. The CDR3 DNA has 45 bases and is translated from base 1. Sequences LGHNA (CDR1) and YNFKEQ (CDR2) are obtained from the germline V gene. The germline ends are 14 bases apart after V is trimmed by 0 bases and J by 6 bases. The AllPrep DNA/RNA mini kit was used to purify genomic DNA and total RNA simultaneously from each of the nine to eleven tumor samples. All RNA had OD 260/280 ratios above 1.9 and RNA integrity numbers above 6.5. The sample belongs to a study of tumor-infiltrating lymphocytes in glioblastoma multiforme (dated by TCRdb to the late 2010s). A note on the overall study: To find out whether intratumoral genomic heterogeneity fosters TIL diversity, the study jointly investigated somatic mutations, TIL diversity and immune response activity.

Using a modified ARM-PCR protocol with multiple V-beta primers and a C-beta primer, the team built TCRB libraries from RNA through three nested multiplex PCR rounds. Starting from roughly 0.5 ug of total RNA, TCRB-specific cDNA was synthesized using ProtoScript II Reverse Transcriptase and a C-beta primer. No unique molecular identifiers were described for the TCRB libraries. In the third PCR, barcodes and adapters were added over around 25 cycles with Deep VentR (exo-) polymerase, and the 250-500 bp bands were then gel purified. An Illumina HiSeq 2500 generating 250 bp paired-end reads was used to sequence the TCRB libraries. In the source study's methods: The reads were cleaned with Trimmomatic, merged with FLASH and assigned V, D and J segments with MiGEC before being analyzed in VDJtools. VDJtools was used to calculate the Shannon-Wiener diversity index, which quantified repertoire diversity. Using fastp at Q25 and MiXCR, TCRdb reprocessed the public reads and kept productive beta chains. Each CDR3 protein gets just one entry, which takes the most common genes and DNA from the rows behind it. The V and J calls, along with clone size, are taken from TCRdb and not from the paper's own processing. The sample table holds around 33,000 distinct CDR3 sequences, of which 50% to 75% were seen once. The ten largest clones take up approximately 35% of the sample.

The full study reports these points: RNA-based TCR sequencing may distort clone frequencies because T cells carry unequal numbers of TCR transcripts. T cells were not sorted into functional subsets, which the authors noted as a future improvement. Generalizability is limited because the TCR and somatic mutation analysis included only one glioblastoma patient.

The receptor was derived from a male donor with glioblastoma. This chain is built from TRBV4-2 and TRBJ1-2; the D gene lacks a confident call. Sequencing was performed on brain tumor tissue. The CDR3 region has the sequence CASSQDLTSADGYTF. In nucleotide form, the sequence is TGTGCCAGCAGCCAAGATTTGACGTCAGCCGATGGCTACACCTTC.